Given below is one T cell receptor beta chain in context. The data were obtained in a study of metastatic and nonmetastatic thyroid tumors. Study-level information: Comparative analysis of repertoires was undertaken across blood and tumor or nodule tissue obtained from malignant and benign thyroid patients.

Authors' methods: The study took CDR3 differences across clinicopathological groups and made a distant-metastasis classifier for papillary thyroid cancer from them. TCRdb re-called the PCR reads with MiXCR. The V and J calls and clone size are TCRdb's, not the authors'. The sample shows 37,000 or so clones, about 16% of them seen only once. Ahead of thyroid surgery, no patient had received treatment of any kind. The germline V and J ends were trimmed by 0 bases and 0 bases, with 9 bases remaining between them. Germline V CDR1 and CDR2: LGHDT, YNNKEL (reference sequence). The CDR3 has 15 amino acids. This sequence was found in a female donor with papillary thyroid cancer or a benign thyroid nodule (not recorded which). Some clones in this sample may be carry-over from other donors' samples. The chain joins TRBV3-1 to TRBJ2-7; D perhaps matches TRBD2 (5 bases). The sequenced sample consisted of blood. Written as DNA, the CDR3 is TGTGCCAGCAGCCAAGATTGGGCGGGCTCCTACGAGCAGTACTTC. It is translated as CASSQDWAGSYEQYF.